Presented here are 32 T cell receptor beta chains from one specimen sequenced in a study of blood T cell repertoires in COVID-19. This table comes from immunoSEQ multiplex PCR, and its TCRdb copy is limited to in-frame clones, with some not included. The sample lists over 250,000 clones, roughly 86% occurring once. Sequencing used peripheral blood. These receptors came from a woman aged 45-59 years with acute or convalescent COVID-19.

The chain uses TRBV28 and TRBJ1-3; tentative D call: TRBD1 (6 bases). CDR3 length: 15 residues. Trimming left V 5 bases short and J 3 bases short, with 14 bases between. Germline CDR1 is MDHEN and CDR2 is SYDVKM. For the CDR3, the DNA is TGTGCCAGCAGTGCAGGACAGTTGTTTGGAAACACCATATATTTT. Amino acid sequence: CASSAGQLFGNTIYF.

A single count supports this clone. The chain couples TRBV2 to TRBJ1-1; the D is unclear. CDR1 is SNHLY and CDR2 is FYNNEI in the germline V gene. There are 14 residues in the CDR3. V was clipped by 3 bases and J by 1 base, with 9 bases between them. The CDR3 region has the DNA TGTGCCAGCAGTGATGAGGGCGAGAACACTGAAGCTTTCTTT. This encodes CASSDEGENTEAFF.

The chain has TRBV6-5 and TRBJ1-1; 8 nucleotides align to TRBD1. CDR1 and CDR2 (germline): MNHEY, SVGAGI. The CDR3 spans 13 residues. V lost 10 bases to trimming and J lost 3 bases; unmatched junction nucleotides: 7. CDR3 nucleotide sequence: TGTGCCACTGGACAGGGCCATTACACTGAAGCTTTCTTT. Encoded protein: CATGQGHYTEAFF.

The chain is built from TRBV11-2 and TRBJ2-7, with 9 bases fitting TRBD1. With V trimmed by 1 base and J by 2 bases, 3 bases remained unmatched. CDR3 size: 15 residues. Germline V CDR1 and CDR2: SGHAT, FQNNGV. CDR3 in DNA: TGTGCCAGCAGCTTAGCGGGGGACAGGGCCTACGAGCAGTACTTC. It is translated as CASSLAGDRAYEQYF.

The chain employs TRBV27 and TRBJ2-1; TRBD1 aligns across 8 bases. The CDR3 runs to 13 residues. Losses at the gene ends were 5 bases for V and 9 bases for J; bases not matched to a gene: 6. CDR1 MNHEY and CDR2 SMNVEV come from the germline V gene (reference sequence). This CDR3 is CASSANRGSEQFF. The CDR3 bases are TGTGCCAGCAGTGCGAACAGGGGGTCTGAGCAGTTCTTC.

The rearrangement joins TRBV11-2 to TRBJ2-7, with 12 bases that match TRBD2. Germline V gene sequence: CDR1 SGHAT, CDR2 FQNNGV. The CDR3 is made up of 14 amino acids. Trimming removed 5 bases from V and 6 bases from J; junction bases left unmatched: 5. CDR3 nucleotide sequence: TGTGCCAGCAGCGCGACTAGCGGGAGAGGCGAGCAGTACTTC. Protein: CASSATSGRGEQYF.

A note on this clone: The sample carries other DNA sequences with the same CDR3. The chain is built from TRBV6-2 or TRBV6-3 and TRBJ2-7; D gene unclear. V gave up 2 bases and J gave up 1 base, with 3 bases separating them. CDR1 and CDR2 from the germline V gene are MNHEY and SVGEGT. The CDR3 totals 12 residues. The CDR3 spells CASSYPSYEQYF. CDR3 coding DNA: TGTGCCAGCAGTTACCCGTCCTACGAGCAGTACTTC.

This rearrangement joins TRBV5-1 to TRBJ2-1; possible D gene TRBD1, 6 bases. This CDR3 contains 12 residues. Germline CDR1 reads SGHRS; CDR2 reads YFSETQ. V was trimmed by 7 bases and J by 9 bases, leaving 14 bases between them. This CDR3 is CASVTGSGEQFF. CDR3 bases: TGCGCCAGCGTTACAGGGTCCGGTGAGCAGTTCTTC.

The chain recombines TRBV4-1 with TRBJ2-1; 13 bases line up with TRBD2. After removal of 5 bases from V and 3 bases from J, the junction contained 4 bases not matched to a gene. CDR3 size: 16 residues. Germline CDR1 and CDR2: MGHRA and YSYEKL. CDR3 coding DNA: TGCGCCAGCAGCGGCCGGACTAGCGGGAGCTACAATGAGCAGTTCTTC. Translating gives CASSGRTSGSYNEQFF.

The V call is TRBV5-1, the J call TRBJ2-1; TRBD2 aligns across 12 bases. This CDR3 contains 15 residues. CDR1 is SGHRS, CDR2 YFSETQ, per germline. Trimming took 4 bases from V and 5 from J; bases not matched to a gene: 4. CDR3 residues: CASSLGLAGHNEQFF. CDR3 bases: TGCGCCAGCAGCCTTGGACTAGCGGGGCACAATGAGCAGTTCTTC.

This clone came up once. The chain employs TRBV20-1 and TRBJ2-7; the match to TRBD1 covers 10 bases. This CDR3 comprises 14 residues. V was pared by 7 bases and J by 3 bases, with 9 bases of the junction left unmatched. The germline V gene has CDR1 DFQATT and CDR2 SNEGSKA (reference sequence). Written as DNA, the CDR3 is TGCAGTGTTAGTGACAGGGGGCTTCGCTACGAGCAGTACTTC. This encodes CSVSDRGLRYEQYF.

The chain joins TRBV19 to TRBJ2-7, with D possibly matching TRBD2 (6 bases). Per germline, CDR1 LNHDA and CDR2 SQIVND (reference sequence). CDR3 length: 13 residues. V was clipped by 3 bases and J by 2 bases, with 8 bases between them. CDR3 sequence: CASSITGAYEQYF. Written as DNA, the CDR3 is TGTGCCAGTAGTATCACGGGGGCCTACGAGCAGTACTTC.

This chain uses TRBV2 with TRBJ2-1, with TRBD2 matching 8 bases. Germline lookup yields CDR1 SNHLY and CDR2 FYNNEI. J lost 0 bases, V lost 5 bases, and 6 bases had no gene match. The CDR3 extends over 16 amino acids. The CDR3: CASSSLAGVSYNEQFF. CDR3 DNA sequence: TGTGCCAGCAGTAGCCTAGCGGGTGTCTCCTACAATGAGCAGTTCTTC.

The V and J genes are TRBV10-3 and TRBJ2-3, with 7 bases identical to TRBD1. V was clipped by 6 bases and J by 0 bases; unmatched bases: 3. The CDR3 covers 14 residues. Germline V gene data show CDR1 as ENHRY and CDR2 as SYGVKD. In nucleotides, the CDR3 is TGTGCCATCAGAGGGGGCCAAAGCACAGATACGCAGTATTTT. This gives the protein CAIRGGQSTDTQYF.

The chain's CDR3 is CASSSGGYSNQPQHF. CDR3 nucleotide sequence: TGCGCCAGCAGCTCCGGGGGGTATAGCAATCAGCCCCAGCATTTT. The chain links TRBV5-1 to TRBJ1-5, with D perhaps matching TRBD1 (5 bases). The V and J ends lost 3 bases and 0 bases respectively, with 10 bases between them. The V gene's germline CDR1 is SGHRS and CDR2 YFSETQ. The CDR3 totals 15 residues.

The gene calls are TRBV28 and TRBJ1-2; D remains unclear. The CDR3 loop spans 12 amino acids. Trimming shortened V by 1 base and J by 4 bases, and 4 bases separated the two germline ends. Germline assignment: CDR1 MDHEN and CDR2 SYDVKM. The CDR3 spells CASSLFSYGYTF. The CDR3 DNA reads TGTGCCAGCAGTTTATTCTCCTATGGCTACACCTTC.

In DNA, the CDR3 is TGTGCCATCCAATCTAGCGGAAGTTTCTACAATGAGCAGTTCTTC. This sequence encodes CAIQSSGSFYNEQFF. This chain connects TRBV27 to TRBJ2-1, with TRBD2 matching over 7 bases. The V gene's germline CDR1 is MNHEY and CDR2 SMNVEV (reference sequence). The V gene end was trimmed by 10 bases and the J gene end by 3 bases; junction bases not matched to a gene: 12. CDR3 length equals 15 residues.

In this sample, this clone turned up a few times. V and J are TRBV28 and TRBJ2-3, with D possibly being TRBD2 (6 bases). V lost 6 bases to trimming and J lost 1 base, with 26 bases between them. The CDR3 is 19 amino acids. Germline CDR1 reads MDHEN; CDR2 reads SYDVKM. CDR3 sequence reads: CASSPAGTGSLGGTDTQYF. The CDR3, as DNA: TGTGCCAGCAGCCCCGCGGGGACGGGGTCACTAGGAGGCACAGATACGCAGTATTTT.

Turning to this clone: Other nucleotide sequences from this sample produce the same CDR3. J is TRBJ2-5 and V is TRBV7-9, with TRBD1 identical over 10 bases. Germline loops: CDR1 SEHNR, CDR2 FQNEAQ (reference sequence). This CDR3 comprises 14 residues. Unmatched junction bases numbered 3, after V lost 4 bases and J lost 4 bases. CDR3 coding DNA: TGTGCCAGCAGCTCCCGGACAGGGGGAGAGACCCAGTACTTC. Amino acid sequence: CASSSRTGGETQYF.

The chain couples TRBV24-1 to TRBJ2-7; the D gene is possibly TRBD2 (5 bases). The V gene lost 3 bases and the J gene lost 4 bases, with 9 bases spanning the gap. CDR3 length: 13 amino acids. Germline CDR1 and CDR2: KGHDR and SFDVKD. The CDR3 region has the DNA TGTGCCACCAGTGATCCATCGGGGTACGAGCAGTACTTC. It is translated as CATSDPSGYEQYF.

In DNA form, the CDR3 reads TGTGCCACCAGTGACCCCGGGACAGGGGATAATGAGCAGTTCTTC. It yields the protein CATSDPGTGDNEQFF. V usage is TRBV24-1 and J usage is TRBJ2-1, with TRBD1 matching over 10 bases. From germline, CDR1 is KGHDR and CDR2 SFDVKD. J was trimmed by 7 bases and V by 4 bases; bases with no gene match: 6. This CDR3 region has 15 residues.

The gene calls are TRBV18 and TRBJ1-4; D is uncertain. The germline V gene encodes CDR1 KGHSH and CDR2 LQKENI. The CDR3 length is 12 residues. V was shortened by 6 bases and J by 7 bases, with 9 bases between the two germline ends. CDR3 sequence reads: CASSNVGEKLFF. CDR3 DNA sequence: TGTGCCAGCTCTAATGTCGGTGAAAAACTGTTTTTT.

The chain has TRBV6-6 and TRBJ1-3; unclear D gene. The length of the CDR3 is 13 residues. Trimming stripped 0 bases from V and 4 bases from J, with 4 bases between. CDR1 is MNHNY, CDR2 SVGAGI, per germline (reference sequence). The CDR3 reads CASSYSQGNTIYF. CDR3 nucleotides: TGTGCCAGCAGTTACTCGCAGGGAAACACCATATATTTT.

The rearrangement uses TRBV3-1 (or the pseudogene TRBV3-2) and TRBJ2-5; the D gene is possibly TRBD2 (7 bases). Between the trimmed V and J ends, which lost 2 bases and 5 bases, there was a span of 12 bases. Per the germline V gene, CDR1 is LGHDT and CDR2 is YNNKEL (reference sequence). The CDR3 loop spans 14 amino acids. As DNA, the CDR3 is TGTGCCAGCAGCCAACAAGGGGGGGAGGAGACCCAGTACTTC. Encoded protein: CASSQQGGEETQYF.

The rearrangement joins TRBV6-5 to TRBJ1-5; 8 bases fit TRBD1. This CDR3 comprises 16 residues. With 2 bases clipped from V and 6 bases from J, the junction kept 9 bases outside the gene matches. Germline CDR1 and CDR2: MNHEY and SVGAGI. The CDR3 DNA reads as TGTGCCAGCAGTTACACAGCAGGGGGCGCGGGTCAGCCCCAGCATTTT. Translation gives CASSYTAGGAGQPQHF.

The chain combines TRBV24-1 with TRBJ2-1; 11 bases map to TRBD1. From germline, CDR1 is KGHDR and CDR2 SFDVKD. V dropped 2 bases and J dropped 2; count of bases not matched to a gene: 16. The CDR3 runs to 21 residues. CDR3 amino acids: CATSDSGPQDRGRSTYNEQFF. The CDR3 coding sequence is TGTGCCACCAGTGATTCGGGACCCCAGGACAGGGGGCGGTCGACCTACAATGAGCAGTTCTTC.

The V call is TRBV10-3, the J call TRBJ1-1, with a weak D call TRBD1 (6 bases). The CDR3 is made up of 13 amino acids. CDR1 is ENHRY, CDR2 SYGVKD, per germline. Trimming removed 3 bases at V and 4 bases at J, with 9 bases between. Here the CDR3 reads CAISERTATEAFF. The CDR3 DNA reads as TGTGCCATCAGTGAACGGACAGCCACTGAAGCTTTCTTT.

The rearrangement links TRBV28 to TRBJ1-4; maybe TRBD1 (5 bases). Germline assignment: CDR1 MDHEN and CDR2 SYDVKM. The V end was cut by 5 bases, the J end by 8 bases, with 12 bases between. This CDR3 spans 13 amino acids. This chain's CDR3 is CASSLGGAEKLFF. CDR3 bases: TGTGCCAGCAGTCTTGGCGGGGCGGAAAAACTGTTTTTT. Based on the CDR3 plus reference TRBV28 and TRBJ1-4, the full variable domain is DVKVTQSSRYLVKRTGEKVFLECVQDMDHENMFWYRQDPGLGLRLIYFSYDVKMKEKGDIPEGYSVSREKKERFSLILESASTNQTSMYLCASSLGGAEKLFFGSGTQLSVL.

CDR3 protein: CASSKTGGDYGYTF. The CDR3 region has the DNA TGTGCCAGCAGCAAAACAGGGGGTGACTATGGCTACACCTTC. This sequence joins TRBV5-5 and TRBJ1-2, with TRBD1 matching over 8 bases. Germline loops: CDR1 SGHKS, CDR2 YYEKEE (reference sequence). V was clipped by 4 bases and J by 3 bases; unmatched bases: 5. The CDR3 contains 14 residues.

The genes are TRBV5-6 and TRBJ2-1, with TRBD2 matching 7 bases. From germline, CDR1 is SGHDT and CDR2 YYEEEE. CDR3 size: 15 residues. Unmatched junction bases numbered 8, after V lost 1 base and J lost 7 bases. In DNA form, the CDR3 reads TGTGCCAGCAGCTTGTGGGGGAGGGAGAAGAATGAGCAGTTCTTC. Amino acid sequence: CASSLWGREKNEQFF.

V is TRBV28 and J is TRBJ1-2; a possible D gene is TRBD1 (6 bases). This CDR3 contains 13 residues. The germline gives CDR1 MDHEN, CDR2 SYDVKM. With 6 bases removed from V and 4 bases from J, the gap between germline ends came to 12 bases. The CDR3 protein is CASSLQGSYGYTF. CDR3 nucleotides: TGTGCCAGCAGCCTACAGGGATCCTATGGCTACACCTTC.

J is TRBJ2-7 and V is TRBV28; TRBD2 aligns across 13 bases. Trimming cost V 6 bases and J 3 bases; bases outside gene matches: 5. Germline CDR1 and CDR2: MDHEN and SYDVKM. This CDR3 comprises 15 residues. CDR3 residues: CASRTGLAGNYEQYF. The CDR3 coding sequence is TGTGCCAGCAGGACGGGACTAGCGGGGAACTACGAGCAGTACTTC.